This entry lists 30 T cell receptor beta chains sequenced from one sample in a study of identical twins. TCRdb reprocessed the 5' RACE reads via MiXCR and lists one record per CDR3 protein. The data show approximately 590,000 distinct CDR3 sequences, approximately 10% seen once. The sample was also reused in another study, on yellow fever vaccine responses in identical twins.

Material for sequencing was PBMCs. Source of these receptors: a woman between 18 and 29 years old in good health.

The J gene is TRBJ2-7, the V gene TRBV27; perhaps TRBD1 as D (6 bases). Trimming pared 4 bases from V and 4 bases from J, leaving 20 bases between. Germline V gives CDR1 MNHEY, CDR2 SMNVEV (reference sequence). The CDR3 has 16 amino acids. The CDR3 sequence: CASSSLGGNAVYEQYF. The CDR3 DNA sequence: TGTGCCAGCAGTTCGTTAGGGGGAAATGCGGTATACGAGCAGTACTTC.

This clonotype was recorded a few times. The V gene is TRBV7-2, the J gene TRBJ2-7; D is uncertain. Germline V CDR1 and CDR2: SGHTA, FQGNSA. V lost 5 bases to trimming and J lost 2 bases, with 16 bases between them. This CDR3 comprises 15 residues. The CDR3 is CASSLVSRSTYEQYF. In DNA, the CDR3 is TGTGCCAGCAGCCTGGTGTCACGCTCTACCTACGAGCAGTACTTC.

CDR3 sequence (DNA): TGTGCCAGCAGCGAGACAGGTCCCGTTACCTACGAGCAGTACTTC. Translation gives CASSETGPVTYEQYF. V gene TRBV7-8 combines with J gene TRBJ2-7, with D perhaps TRBD1 (6 bases). Germline-derived CDR1 and CDR2 are SGHVS and FQNEAQ. V was clipped by 5 bases and J by 2 bases, with 16 bases between them. The CDR3 spans 15 residues.

This clonotype was found a few times. The chain employs TRBV12-3 or TRBV12-4 and TRBJ2-1, with 8 bases aligning to TRBD1. V dropped 0 bases and J dropped 8; count of bases not matched to a gene: 6. The CDR3 runs 15 residues. The CDR3 region has the DNA TGTGCCAGCAGTTTAGCAGGCAGGGGGCTCGATGAGCAGTTCTTC. Encoded protein: CASSLAGRGLDEQFF.

This rearrangement joins TRBV18 to TRBJ2-7, with 12 bases aligning to TRBD2. CDR1 is KGHSH and CDR2 is LQKENI in the germline V gene. This CDR3 is 16 amino acids long. The ends lost 1 base at V and 2 bases at J; junction bases unmatched: 3. For the CDR3, the DNA is TGTGCCAGCTCACCACTCGCTAGCGGGAGGGCCTACGAGCAGTACTTC. As protein: CASSPLASGRAYEQYF. The variable domain in full, with the rest retrieved from reference TRBV18 and TRBJ2-7, is NAGVMQNPRHLVRRRGQEARLRCSPMKGHSHVYWYRQLPEEGLKFMVYLQKENIIDESGMPKERFSAEFPKEGPSILRIQQVVRGDSAAYFCASSPLASGRAYEQYFGPGTRLTVT.

This clonotype has a count of ten or more. The chain couples TRBV6-5 to TRBJ1-2; 7 bases match TRBD1. The length of the CDR3 is 15 residues. V lost 0 bases to trimming and J lost 7 bases; unmatched junction nucleotides: 8. Germline CDR1 MNHEY, CDR2 SVGAGI. Here the CDR3 DNA reads TGTGCCAGCAGTTACTCTAAAACAGGGGCGTCTGGCTACACCTTC. Its protein is CASSYSKTGASGYTF.

This clonotype was picked up a small number of times. This rearrangement joins TRBV4-3 to TRBJ2-2; 7 nucleotides match TRBD2. V was pared by 1 base and J by 2 bases, with 4 bases of the junction left unmatched. Germline V CDR1 and CDR2: LGHNA, YSLEER. This CDR3 contains 16 residues. This CDR3 is CASSQVLAENTGELFF. Here the CDR3 DNA reads TGCGCCAGCAGCCAAGTGCTAGCGGAAAACACCGGGGAGCTGTTTTTT.

This clonotype was observed a handful of times. This chain uses TRBV7-8 with TRBJ2-7; TRBD1 matches at 7 bases. This CDR3 is 12 amino acids long. V lost 6 bases and J lost 6; bases outside the gene matches: 5. Germline loops: CDR1 SGHVS, CDR2 FQNEAQ. DNA for the CDR3: TGTGCCAGCAGATGGGACAGTCCCGAGCAGTACTTC. It translates to CASRWDSPEQYF.

V gene TRBV7-9 combines with J gene TRBJ2-3, with TRBD1 identical over 9 bases. V was pared by 4 bases and J by 1 base, with 3 bases of the junction left unmatched. The germline V gene encodes CDR1 SEHNR and CDR2 FQNEAQ (reference sequence). This CDR3 spans 15 amino acids. The CDR3 here is CASSYRDRGTDTQYF. DNA for the CDR3: TGTGCCAGCAGCTACCGGGACAGGGGCACAGATACGCAGTATTTT.

There are a few counts of this clonotype. V usage is TRBV20-1 and J usage is TRBJ1-1; D might be TRBD1 (5 bases). Trimming removed 2 bases at V and 6 bases at J, with 13 bases between. The CDR3 length is 13 residues. Germline CDR1 and CDR2: DFQATT and SNEGSKA (reference sequence). The CDR3 DNA is TGCAGTGCTAGAATCGGGGACGTGGCTGAAGCTTTCTTT. Protein: CSARIGDVAEAFF.

This clonotype came up once. The chain is built from TRBV5-3 and TRBJ2-5; 11 bases are a match to TRBD2. TRBV5-3 is identified as an open reading frame with a role that is uncertain. The length of the CDR3 is 17 residues. The ends lost 9 bases at V and 5 bases at J; junction bases unmatched: 18. The DNA for the CDR3 is TGTGCCATGAGCTTACTAGCGGGAGTCCTTAAGCTTGAGACCCAGTACTTC. Translated: CAMSLLAGVLKLETQYF.

This clonotype was counted only a few times. The chain combines TRBV7-2 with TRBJ2-7; tentative D call: TRBD2 (6 bases). With 3 bases removed from V and 6 bases from J, the gap between germline ends came to 12 bases. The germline V gene has CDR1 SGHTA and CDR2 FQGNSA. The CDR3 extends over 13 amino acids. The CDR3 region has the DNA TGTGCCAGCAGCTTGCACGGGAGAGGCGAGCAGTACTTC. This sequence encodes CASSLHGRGEQYF.

Many counts were recorded for this clonotype. The J gene is TRBJ2-5, the V gene TRBV7-2; D ambiguous. Germline V gene sequence: CDR1 SGHTA, CDR2 FQGNSA. CDR3 size: 13 residues. V was trimmed by 7 bases and J by 4 bases, leaving 13 bases between them. The CDR3 reads CASTRAVGETQYF. The CDR3 nucleotides read TGTGCCAGCACCCGAGCAGTAGGAGAGACCCAGTACTTC. Filled out from reference TRBV7-2 and TRBJ2-5, the complete variable domain reads GAGVSQSPSNKVTEKGKDVELRCDPISGHTALYWYRQSLGQGLEFLIYFQGNSAPDKSGLPSDRFSAERTGGSVSTLTIQRTQQEDSAVYLCASTRAVGETQYFGPGTRLLVL.

The table lists this clonotype with many counts. The chain is built from TRBV25-1 and TRBJ2-2; TRBD1 is a possible D gene (6 bases). Trimming removed 3 bases from V and 5 bases from J, with 13 bases in between. CDR1 MGHDK and CDR2 SYGVNS come from the germline V gene. The CDR3 runs 15 residues. Written as DNA, the CDR3 is TGTGCCAGCAGTGACCCAGGGGCAACTACCGGGGAGCTGTTTTTT. Its protein is CASSDPGATTGELFF.

This clonotype showed up many times. This chain links TRBV12-3 or TRBV12-4 with TRBJ2-1; 10 bases map to TRBD2. This CDR3 region has 14 residues. J lost 4 bases, V lost 6 bases, and 3 bases had no gene match. The CDR3 loop reads CASRTGLAYNEQFF. The CDR3 nucleotides are TGTGCCAGCAGGACGGGACTAGCGTACAATGAGCAGTTCTTC.

The sample holds many counts of this clonotype. This chain uses TRBV11-3 with TRBJ2-2; 9 bases match TRBD2. From germline, CDR1 is SGHNT and CDR2 YENEEA. J was trimmed by 0 bases and V by 2 bases; bases with no gene match: 7. The CDR3 has 18 amino acids. CDR3 bases: TGTGCCAGCAGCTTACTAGCGGGGAGCCCCGCGAACACCGGGGAGCTGTTTTTT. Protein product: CASSLLAGSPANTGELFF.

In its sample, this clonotype was seen many times. The V call is TRBV28, the J call TRBJ2-3; D might be TRBD2 (7 bases). Germline CDR1 is MDHEN and CDR2 is SYDVKM. The germline V and J ends were trimmed by 5 bases and 0 bases, with 21 bases remaining between them. This CDR3 region has 18 residues. CDR3 sequence (DNA): TGTGCCAGCAGTCCGCTCGGTGGGGGGGGGACAAGCACAGATACGCAGTATTTT. As protein: CASSPLGGGGTSTDTQYF. The whole variable domain, remainder taken from reference TRBV28 and TRBJ2-3, is DVKVTQSSRYLVKRTGEKVFLECVQDMDHENMFWYRQDPGLGLRLIYFSYDVKMKEKGDIPEGYSVSREKKERFSLILESASTNQTSMYLCASSPLGGGGTSTDTQYFGPGTRLTVL.

The rearrangement links TRBV7-2 to TRBJ2-7, with TRBD2 matching over 12 bases. The ends lost 5 bases at V and 2 bases at J; junction bases unmatched: 10. Germline V gene sequence: CDR1 SGHTA, CDR2 FQGNSA. The CDR3 has 17 residues. The CDR3 spells CASSPGLAGHPTYEQYF. For the CDR3, the DNA is TGTGCCAGCAGCCCGGGACTAGCGGGCCACCCCACCTACGAGCAGTACTTC.

This sequence joins TRBV10-1 and TRBJ2-7, with 7 bases lining up with TRBD1. Germline assignment: CDR1 WNHNN and CDR2 SYGVQD (reference sequence). This CDR3 region has 15 residues. The junction had 9 bases not matched to a gene; V was cut back by 5 bases and J by 2 bases. As DNA, the CDR3 is TGCGCCAGCAGTAAGCTCGGACAGGCCACCTACGAGCAGTACTTC. Translated: CASSKLGQATYEQYF.

The chain is built from TRBV11-2 and TRBJ2-7; 9 positions match TRBD2. The CDR3 sequence is 18 residues long. The junction had 12 bases not matched to a gene; V was cut back by 3 bases and J by 0 bases. The V gene's germline CDR1 is SGHAT and CDR2 FQNNGV. CDR3 residues: CASSLGGLAIWSSYEQYF. The CDR3 nucleotides are TGTGCCAGCAGCTTGGGAGGACTAGCGATATGGAGCTCCTACGAGCAGTACTTC.

This clonotype showed up just a few times. The chain combines TRBV5-1 with TRBJ2-1; 7 nucleotides match TRBD2. The CDR3 has 14 residues. V dropped 0 bases and J dropped 7; count of bases not matched to a gene: 4. The germline gives CDR1 SGHRS, CDR2 YFSETQ. The CDR3 DNA follows: TGCGCCAGCAGCTTGGGTAGCGGGCCTAATGAGCAGTTCTTC. Encoded protein: CASSLGSGPNEQFF.

In this sample, this clonotype turned up many times. The rearrangement uses TRBV11-2 and TRBJ1-4, with unresolved D. V was trimmed by 8 bases and J by 8 bases, leaving 15 bases between them. Germline CDR1 SGHAT, CDR2 FQNNGV. CDR3 length: 13 residues. CDR3 loop: CASRRTVDEKLFF. The CDR3 bases are TGTGCCAGCCGTCGGACGGTTGACGAAAAACTGTTTTTT.

The chain employs TRBV6-1 and TRBJ1-5; 10 bases map to TRBD1. V lost 6 bases, J lost 4 bases, and 9 bases stayed unmatched. Germline values: CDR1 MNHNS, CDR2 SASEGT. The CDR3 runs to 16 residues. The CDR3 coding sequence is TGTGCCAGCAGAACCCCGGGACAGGGGATAAATCAGCCCCAGCATTTT. Amino acid sequence: CASRTPGQGINQPQHF.

This clonotype was counted between two and nine times. V gene TRBV2 combines with J gene TRBJ2-2, with D possibly matching TRBD2 (7 bases). Trimming left V 3 bases short and J 4 bases short, with 21 bases between. Germline V gene sequence: CDR1 SNHLY, CDR2 FYNNEI. This CDR3 is built from 18 residues. The CDR3 region has the DNA TGTGCCAGCAGTGAGACCCGATTAGGGGCGGGGGCCACCGGGGAGCTGTTTTTT. Encoded protein: CASSETRLGAGATGELFF.

This clonotype was seen a few times. The chain has TRBV10-3 and TRBJ2-7; 16 nucleotides align to TRBD2. From germline, CDR1 is ENHRY and CDR2 SYGVKD. The CDR3 extends over 20 amino acids. V shed 6 bases and J 1 base; nucleotides not matched to a gene: 15. The CDR3 protein is CAIRSSLGTSGRAASYEQYF. In DNA form, the CDR3 reads TGTGCCATCAGGTCAAGCCTCGGGACTAGCGGGAGGGCCGCTTCCTACGAGCAGTACTTC.

This clonotype was counted at least ten times. This rearrangement joins TRBV20-1 to TRBJ2-1, with TRBD2 matching over 10 bases. The CDR3 consists of 15 residues. J lost 4 bases, V lost 2 bases, and 5 bases had no gene match. Germline loops: CDR1 DFQATT, CDR2 SNEGSKA (reference sequence). CDR3 region: CSARSTSGVYNEQFF. The CDR3 DNA sequence: TGCAGTGCTAGATCAACTAGCGGGGTATACAATGAGCAGTTCTTC.

This chain uses TRBV6-1 with TRBJ2-5; D is perhaps TRBD1 or TRBD2 (5 bases each). The CDR3 runs 14 residues. Per germline, CDR1 MNHNS and CDR2 SASEGT. Between the trimmed V and J ends, which lost 5 bases and 7 bases, there was a span of 17 bases. CDR3 in DNA: TGTGCCAGCAGTCCGGGACGGAGTATAGGGACCCAGTACTTC. Protein: CASSPGRSIGTQYF.

J is TRBJ2-5 and V is TRBV7-9; no clear D gene. V gave up 2 bases and J gave up 5 bases, with 9 bases separating them. The CDR3 totals 13 residues. Germline V gene sequence: CDR1 SEHNR, CDR2 FQNEAQ (reference sequence). CDR3 DNA sequence: TGTGCCAGCAGCTTAACGGTGGAGGAGACCCAGTACTTC. It is translated as CASSLTVEETQYF.

The J gene is TRBJ2-4, the V gene TRBV3-1; TRBD1 matches at 8 bases. Trimming at V came to 4 bases and at J to 12 bases, leaving 20 bases not matched to a gene. Germline CDR1 and CDR2: LGHDT and YNNKEL (reference sequence). CDR3 length: 17 residues. The CDR3 here is CASSRSRQGPLGGGQYF. The CDR3 nucleotides are TGTGCCAGCAGCCGGAGCCGACAGGGGCCCCTCGGGGGTGGTCAGTACTTC.

The chain has TRBV20-1 and TRBJ2-1; TRBD1 matches at 10 bases. The junction had 12 bases not matched to a gene; V was cut back by 6 bases and J by 7 bases. This CDR3 has 15 amino acids. Germline CDR1 DFQATT, CDR2 SNEGSKA (reference sequence). The CDR3 here is CSAKRDRGAWNEQFF. CDR3 coding DNA: TGCAGTGCAAAAAGGGACAGGGGCGCGTGGAATGAGCAGTTCTTC.